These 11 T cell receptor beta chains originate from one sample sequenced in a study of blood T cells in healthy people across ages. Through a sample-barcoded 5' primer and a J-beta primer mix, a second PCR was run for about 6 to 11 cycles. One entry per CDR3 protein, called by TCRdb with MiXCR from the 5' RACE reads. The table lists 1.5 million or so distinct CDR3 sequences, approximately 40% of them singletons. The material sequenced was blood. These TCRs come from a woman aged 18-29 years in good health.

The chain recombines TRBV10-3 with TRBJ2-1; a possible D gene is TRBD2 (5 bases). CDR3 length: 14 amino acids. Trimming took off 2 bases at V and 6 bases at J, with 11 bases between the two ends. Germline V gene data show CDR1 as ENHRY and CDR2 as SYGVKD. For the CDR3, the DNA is TGTGCCATCAGTGAGCCTACTGGAGGCAATGAGCAGTTCTTC. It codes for CAISEPTGGNEQFF.

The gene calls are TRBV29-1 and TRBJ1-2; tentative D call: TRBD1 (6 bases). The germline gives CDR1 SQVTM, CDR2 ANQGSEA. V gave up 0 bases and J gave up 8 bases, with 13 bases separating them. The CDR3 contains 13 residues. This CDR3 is CSVEETGSNGYTF. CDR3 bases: TGCAGCGTTGAAGAGACAGGTTCAAACGGCTACACCTTC.

The CDR3 here is CAISPSDSNQPQHF. CDR3 bases: TGTGCCATCAGCCCCTCAGACAGCAATCAGCCCCAGCATTTT. The chain is built from TRBV10-3 and TRBJ1-5; D is ambiguous. Germline V gives CDR1 ENHRY, CDR2 SYGVKD. The CDR3 consists of 14 residues. V shed 6 bases and J shed 1 base, with 10 bases lying between them.

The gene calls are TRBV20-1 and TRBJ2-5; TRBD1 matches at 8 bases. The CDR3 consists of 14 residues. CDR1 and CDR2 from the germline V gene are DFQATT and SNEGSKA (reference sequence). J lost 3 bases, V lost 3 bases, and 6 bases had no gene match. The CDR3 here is CSASKGQGKETQYF. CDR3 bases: TGCAGTGCTAGTAAAGGACAGGGTAAAGAGACCCAGTACTTC.

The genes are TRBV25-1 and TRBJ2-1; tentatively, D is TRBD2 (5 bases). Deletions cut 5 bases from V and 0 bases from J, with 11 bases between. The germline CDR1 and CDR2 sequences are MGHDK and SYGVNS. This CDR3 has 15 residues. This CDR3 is CASSHLGSSYNEQFF. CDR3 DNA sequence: TGTGCCAGCAGTCATTTAGGGAGCTCCTACAATGAGCAGTTCTTC. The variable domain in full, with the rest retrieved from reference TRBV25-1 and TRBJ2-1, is EADIYQTPRYLVIGTGKKITLECSQTMGHDKMYWYQQDPGMELHLIHYSYGVNSTEKGDLSSESTVSRIRTEHFPLTLESARPSHTSQYLCASSHLGSSYNEQFFGPGTRLTVL.

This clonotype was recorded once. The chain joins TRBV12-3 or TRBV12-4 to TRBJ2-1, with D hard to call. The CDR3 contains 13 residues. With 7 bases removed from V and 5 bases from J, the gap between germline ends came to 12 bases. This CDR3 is CASTSDHHNEQFF. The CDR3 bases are TGTGCCAGCACCTCGGACCACCACAATGAGCAGTTCTTC.

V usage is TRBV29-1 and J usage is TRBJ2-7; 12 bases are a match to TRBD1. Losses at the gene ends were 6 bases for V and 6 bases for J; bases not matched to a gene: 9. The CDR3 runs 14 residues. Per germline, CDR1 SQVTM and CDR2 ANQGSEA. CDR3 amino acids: CSVDTGQGAGEQYF. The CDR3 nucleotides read TGCAGCGTCGACACGGGACAGGGGGCCGGCGAGCAGTACTTC.

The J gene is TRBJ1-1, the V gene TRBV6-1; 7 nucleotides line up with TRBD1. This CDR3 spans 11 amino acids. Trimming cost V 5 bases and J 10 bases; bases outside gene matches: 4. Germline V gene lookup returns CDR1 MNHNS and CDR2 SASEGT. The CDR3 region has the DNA TGTGCCAGCAGTACACGGGACAGAGCTTTCTTT. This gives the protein CASSTRDRAFF.

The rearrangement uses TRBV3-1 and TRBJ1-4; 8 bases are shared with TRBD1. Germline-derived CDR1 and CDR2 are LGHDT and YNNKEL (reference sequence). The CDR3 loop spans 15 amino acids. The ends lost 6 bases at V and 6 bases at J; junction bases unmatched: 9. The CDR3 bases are TGTGCCAGCAGTCTTATGGACAGGGATGATGAAAAACTGTTTTTT. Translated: CASSLMDRDDEKLFF.

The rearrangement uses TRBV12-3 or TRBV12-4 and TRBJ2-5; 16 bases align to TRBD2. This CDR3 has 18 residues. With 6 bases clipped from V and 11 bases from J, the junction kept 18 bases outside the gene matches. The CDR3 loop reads CASSPGTSGGAMDNEQYF. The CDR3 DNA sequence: TGTGCCAGCAGCCCAGGGACTAGCGGGGGGGCGATGGACAATGAGCAGTACTTC.

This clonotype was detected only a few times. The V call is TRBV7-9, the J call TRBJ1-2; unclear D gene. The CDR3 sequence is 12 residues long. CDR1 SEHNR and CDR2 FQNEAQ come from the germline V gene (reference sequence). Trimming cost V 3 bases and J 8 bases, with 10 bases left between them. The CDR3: CASSLHSQGYTF. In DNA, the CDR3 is TGTGCCAGCAGCTTGCATAGTCAGGGCTACACCTTC.